The TCR beta chain described here comes from a study of tissue T cells after allogeneic stem cell transplantation (dated 2022 in TCRdb). Broadly, across the study: When multiple samples of a tissue existed, pathologist review of H&E sections prioritized samples with histologically apparent lymphocytes for sequencing. On the human side, the study was prospective and observational, with no blinding or randomization. Using research autopsies of patients with and without GVHD, plus mouse models of GVHD, the study profiled TCR beta repertoires across many tissues. General conclusions and limits of the study: The patient cohort was small and clinically heterogeneous, and sampling depth was acknowledged as a limitation. Blood samples were not available from the non-GVHD comparator patients. Within patients, how anatomically similar tissues were was a major factor shaping TCR repertoire composition, regardless of disease or transplant status. Which tissue TCRs were alloreactive or antigen-specific was not determined in the study, and some clones might have been persisting host cells. Not many T cell clones showed up in more than one patient, yet clustering based on motifs uncovered repertoire signatures that were shared across patients in a tissue-specific way. Blood and spleen T cells captured only a limited portion of the TCR repertoire detected in tissues, in both patients and mice.

Taken with the paper, the label for time point translates to: human tissue collected at research (rapid) autopsy. Three non-HCT comparator patients with other cancers, having at least five GI tract samples and no known GI disease at death, were selected retrospectively. After a median post-mortem interval of roughly 9.4 hours, the autopsy tissues collected included GI sites spanning esophagus to rectum, along with liver, skin and lymphoid organs including spleen. Autopsy specimens were bisected, with one portion flash-frozen in liquid nitrogen and the rest formalin-fixed; GI outer muscle layers were removed. Genomic DNA was extracted from frozen tissues using the Mag-Bind Blood & Tissue DNA HDQ 96 Kit on a Chemagic 360 or the DNeasy Blood & Tissue Kit. Because of concern about red blood cell contamination, the extracted DNA went through further purification with the Genomic DNA Clean & Concentrator-25 kit.

This clone was counted only a few times. Its antigen has not been determined. No much larger clonotype is one base removed from it; base qualities were not supplied. Trimming removed 4 bases from V and 7 bases from J; the gene matches leave 8 bases unexplained. Inclusive of the bounding cysteine and phenylalanine, the CDR3 is 15 residues long. Only CDR3 DNA remains: 45 bases, in frame from the first base. For CDR1 and CDR2, the germline V gene (reference sequence) lists MNHEY and SMNVEV. The method behind the library was the immunoSEQ multiplex PCR assay. TCRbeta CDR3 sequencing was performed at survey depth by Adaptive Biotechnologies, and CDR3 sequences, V/J genes, productive frequency and template counts were reported. Amplification of TCR beta CDR3 regions was performed from genomic DNA rather than from RNA. The paper's data handling went like this. Pairwise repertoire overlap between tissues was quantified with Jensen-Shannon divergence, where 1 means complete divergence and 0 identical. Tissues were clustered by single-linkage agglomerative hierarchical clustering of pairwise JSD values and displayed as dendrograms. GLIPH2 was run on all patient samples with simulation_depth 1000, kmer_min_depth 3 and cdr3_length_cutoff 8, and groups with more than two unique CDR3s were retained. In a standardized tissue-overlap score, Jaccard GLIPH-group overlap across patients was extrapolated to a standard repertoire size of 1000 clones. To look at how diversity was associated with clinical or experimental variables, linear mixed-effect models were used, with tissue treated as a fixed effect and individual treated as a random effect. TCRdb re-hosts the immuneACCESS table, in-frame sequences only. Its copies lack some clones; in the studies checked, an unresolved V gene accounts for under half of them, and the cause for the rest is not known. That table is the source of V, J and clone size, and D and trimming were worked out from the DNA. This sample lists about 12,000 clones; about 70% were detected once. The ten biggest clones cover roughly 14% of the sample.

The rearrangement combines TRBV27 with TRBJ1-4; a stretch of 8 junction bases matches TRBD1. The receptor comes from a woman between 18 and 50 years old with breast cancer. Sequencing used tissue from the right colon, obtained at autopsy. At the DNA level, the sequence is TGTGCCAGCAGTTGGCAACAGGGGGGAAGTGAAAAACTGTTTTTT. This is translated as CASSWQQGGSEKLFF.